Below are 30 T cell receptor beta chains sequenced from a single sample in a study of OX40 agonist ivuxolimab in advanced cancers. Here immunoSEQ multiplex PCR was the method, and the copy in TCRdb shows in-frame clones only, minus some. Of 9,500 to 15,000 clones listed, 85% to 90% are singletons. The sequenced sample was CD4+ or CD8+ T cells sorted from blood, obtained in a trial of the OX40 agonist ivuxolimab. Receptors were obtained from an adult with an advanced solid tumor such as melanoma, head and neck, liver or kidney cancer.

This clone is a singleton in its sample. The genes are TRBV14 and TRBJ2-3; weak D call: TRBD1 (5 bases). This CDR3 has 15 amino acids. Germline CDR1 SGHDN, CDR2 FVKESK. The V and J ends lost 4 bases and 4 bases respectively, with 15 bases between them. In DNA, the CDR3 is TGTGCCAGCAGCCCGGACATACGGTGGTCAGATACGCAGTATTTT. This sequence encodes CASSPDIRWSDTQYF.

This chain joins TRBV6-1 and TRBJ2-6; unclear D gene. V dropped 0 bases and J dropped 3 bases, with 6 bases sitting between them. This CDR3 region has 15 residues. Per germline, CDR1 MNHNS and CDR2 SASEGT. CDR3 DNA sequence: TGTGCCAGCAGTGAAGCGGGTGATGGGGCCAACGTCCTGACTTTC. Translation gives CASSEAGDGANVLTF.

For the CDR3, the DNA is TGTGCCAGCCGGAGAACAGGGGGCGGCACTGGGGCCAACGTCCTGACTTTC. The encoded protein is CASRRTGGGTGANVLTF. V and J are TRBV19 and TRBJ2-6, with 9 bases identical to TRBD1. V lost 9 bases to trimming and J lost 2 bases; unmatched junction nucleotides: 11. The CDR3 is made up of 17 amino acids. Germline V gene lookup returns CDR1 LNHDA and CDR2 SQIVND (reference sequence).

V usage is TRBV4-1 and J usage is TRBJ1-2; tentative D call: TRBD1 (6 bases). The CDR3 is 13 residues long. Germline CDR1 is MGHRA and CDR2 is YSYEKL. Trimming removed 6 bases at V and 4 bases at J, with 12 bases between. As DNA, the CDR3 is TGCGCCAGCAGTCTTACAGGGATCTATGGCTACACCTTC. It is translated as CASSLTGIYGYTF.

The chain couples TRBV5-4 to TRBJ2-2; 8 bases map to TRBD2. The V segment lost 3 bases and the J segment 8 bases; nucleotides outside the gene matches: 6. There are 14 residues in the CDR3. Per the germline V gene, CDR1 is SGHNT and CDR2 is YYREEE (reference sequence). The CDR3 DNA reads TGTGCCAGCAGCTCAAGCGGGAGATCGGGGGAGCTGTTTTTT. Translating it yields CASSSSGRSGELFF.

The J gene is TRBJ2-1, the V gene TRBV7-8; the D gene is possibly TRBD2 (6 bases). This CDR3 contains 19 residues. The germline V gene has CDR1 SGHVS and CDR2 FQNEAQ. V was shortened by 3 bases and J by 0 bases, with 21 bases between the two germline ends. The CDR3 DNA reads TGTGCCAGCAGCTTCCCTAGAGCTAGCGCAGAGAGCTCCTACAATGAGCAGTTCTTC. Its translation: CASSFPRASAESSYNEQFF.

This sequence joins TRBV6-5 and TRBJ2-1, with D possibly TRBD2 on 6 matching bases. V was clipped by 7 bases and J by 2 bases, with 15 bases between them. CDR1 is MNHEY and CDR2 is SVGAGI in the germline V gene. The CDR3 is 15 residues long. CDR3 nucleotide sequence: TGTGCCAGCAAAACTAGGCGGGGAACCTACAATGAGCAGTTCTTC. The encoded protein is CASKTRRGTYNEQFF.

The chain combines TRBV9 with TRBJ2-5; 7 bases are a match to TRBD2. With 7 bases clipped from V and 5 bases from J, the junction kept 8 bases outside the gene matches. Germline V lookup: CDR1 SGDLS, CDR2 YYNGEE. CDR3 length: 13 residues. The CDR3 protein is CASGAGVFETQYF. In nucleotides, the CDR3 is TGTGCCAGCGGGGCGGGAGTTTTTGAGACCCAGTACTTC.

The rearrangement uses TRBV28 and TRBJ2-7, with 8 bases that match TRBD1. This CDR3 is 14 amino acids long. Germline V gives CDR1 MDHEN, CDR2 SYDVKM. V dropped 4 bases and J dropped 3; count of bases not matched to a gene: 5. CDR3 loop: CASSSRQGFYEQYF. Written as DNA, the CDR3 is TGTGCCAGCAGTTCTCGACAGGGGTTCTACGAGCAGTACTTC.

The V call is TRBV28, the J call TRBJ2-1; 9 bases agree with TRBD2. Trimming at V came to 4 bases and at J to 8 bases, leaving 6 bases not matched to a gene. Germline V gives CDR1 MDHEN, CDR2 SYDVKM. The CDR3 has 14 amino acids. The CDR3 sequence: CASSSFSGSYEQFF. The DNA for the CDR3 is TGTGCCAGCAGTTCTTTTAGCGGGAGTTATGAGCAGTTCTTC.

V and J are TRBV28 and TRBJ1-1, with D unresolved. The CDR3 is 14 residues long. The germline V and J ends were trimmed by 2 bases and 1 base, with 8 bases remaining between them. The germline V gene encodes CDR1 MDHEN and CDR2 SYDVKM. CDR3 sequence (DNA): TGTGCCAGCAGTTTACCTTCGGGGAACACTGAAGCTTTCTTT. It is translated as CASSLPSGNTEAFF.

The V and J genes are TRBV4-1 and TRBJ2-2, with D perhaps matching TRBD2 (5 bases). The CDR3 loop spans 16 amino acids. The germline V gene has CDR1 MGHRA and CDR2 YSYEKL. V shed 1 base and J shed 1 base, with 10 bases lying between them. In DNA, the CDR3 is TGCGCCAGCAGCCAAGTTGGACTCCGGAACACCGGGGAGCTGTTTTTT. This sequence encodes CASSQVGLRNTGELFF.

The genes are TRBV27 and TRBJ2-3, with D unresolved. Germline CDR1 MNHEY, CDR2 SMNVEV (reference sequence). The CDR3 has 15 amino acids. Trimming took 2 bases from V and 2 from J, leaving 11 bases between them. In nucleotides, the CDR3 is TGTGCCAGCAGTTTAATTTCGCCAGTCACAGATACGCAGTATTTT. Residues: CASSLISPVTDTQYF.

The sample holds one count of this clone. This sequence joins TRBV27 and TRBJ1-2; D is undetermined. V was cut by 2 bases and J by 0 bases, with 7 bases left in between. Germline assignment: CDR1 MNHEY and CDR2 SMNVEV (reference sequence). The CDR3 spans 14 residues. Here the CDR3 reads CASSLRVPNYGYTF. DNA for the CDR3: TGTGCCAGCAGTTTAAGGGTACCTAACTATGGCTACACCTTC.

The V gene is TRBV7-9, the J gene TRBJ2-7; 10 bases agree with TRBD1. CDR3 length: 15 residues. Unmatched junction bases numbered 8, after V lost 4 bases and J lost 5 bases. Germline V gene lookup returns CDR1 SEHNR and CDR2 FQNEAQ (reference sequence). The CDR3 DNA is TGTGCCAGCAGCTCGGACAGGGGGGATATCAACGAGCAGTACTTC. Its translation: CASSSDRGDINEQYF.

The CDR3 loop is CASSVTSGTYNEQFF. CDR3 nucleotide sequence: TGTGCCAGCAGCGTGACTAGCGGGACTTACAATGAGCAGTTCTTC. The chain carries TRBV7-3 and TRBJ2-1; TRBD2 agrees at 11 bases. Germline CDR1 reads SGHTA; CDR2 reads FQGTGA. Trimming cost V 5 bases and J 4 bases; bases outside gene matches: 4. The CDR3 is 15 amino acids.

The chain combines TRBV9 with TRBJ2-5; 7 bases map to TRBD1. Germline loops: CDR1 SGDLS, CDR2 YYNGEE. The length of the CDR3 is 16 residues. The V and J ends lost 3 bases and 0 bases, in that order; junction bases with no gene match: 8. CDR3 region: CASSADRDSYQETQYF. DNA for the CDR3: TGTGCCAGCAGCGCAGACCGGGACAGCTACCAAGAGACCCAGTACTTC.

The chain recombines TRBV9 with TRBJ1-5; D is uncertain. Trimming took off 3 bases at V and 0 bases at J, with 7 bases between the two ends. Germline CDR1 is SGDLS and CDR2 is YYNGEE. The CDR3 sequence is 14 residues long. CDR3 region: CASSATLSNQPQHF. As DNA, the CDR3 is TGTGCCAGCAGCGCGACACTTAGCAATCAGCCCCAGCATTTT.

The V call is TRBV19, the J call TRBJ2-2, with D possibly being TRBD2 (6 bases). V lost 3 bases to trimming and J lost 7 bases, with 15 bases between them. The CDR3 loop spans 15 amino acids. Germline V CDR1 and CDR2: LNHDA, SQIVND (reference sequence). The CDR3 DNA is TGTGCCAGTAGTATTGGAGGGCTAGCAAACGGGGAGCTGTTTTTT. The encoded protein is CASSIGGLANGELFF.

The chain carries TRBV4-3 and TRBJ2-1, with D uncertain. Germline V gene data show CDR1 as LGHNA and CDR2 as YSLEER. Between the trimmed V and J ends, which lost 8 bases and 7 bases, there was a span of 9 bases. The CDR3 totals 11 residues. DNA of the CDR3: TGCGCCAGCGGCCTCGGGAATGAGCAGTTCTTC. Its translation: CASGLGNEQFF.

The genes are TRBV29-1 and TRBJ2-7, with a possible D match to TRBD2 (6 bases). CDR3 size: 10 residues. Trimming shortened V by 6 bases and J by 7 bases, and 10 bases separated the two germline ends. CDR1 and CDR2 (germline): SQVTM, ANQGSEA. In DNA form, the CDR3 reads TGCAGCGTCCTACGGGAGGAGCAGTACTTC. It codes for CSVLREEQYF.

The chain is built from TRBV7-9 and TRBJ2-3; 8 positions match TRBD2. Germline CDR1 and CDR2: SEHNR and FQNEAQ (reference sequence). This CDR3 spans 15 amino acids. With 4 bases clipped from V and 3 bases from J, the junction kept 6 bases outside the gene matches. The CDR3 DNA reads TGTGCCAGCAGCTCCTCCGGGACTAGGACAGATACGCAGTATTTT. It yields the protein CASSSSGTRTDTQYF. Looking up the rest from reference TRBV7-9 and TRBJ2-3 gives the full variable domain: DTGVSQNPRHKITKRGQNVTFRCDPISEHNRLYWYRQTLGQGPEFLTYFQNEAQLEKSRLLSDRFSAERPKGSFSTLEIQRTEQGDSAMYLCASSSSGTRTDTQYFGPGTRLTVL.

This chain connects TRBV9 to TRBJ2-1, with 8 positions matching TRBD2. This CDR3 is 15 amino acids long. The J segment lost 0 bases and the V segment lost 3 bases, leaving 2 bases of the junction unmatched. Per germline, CDR1 SGDLS and CDR2 YYNGEE. For the CDR3, the DNA is TGTGCCAGCAGCGCCAGCGGGAGCTCCTACAATGAGCAGTTCTTC. Translating it yields CASSASGSSYNEQFF.

The chain carries TRBV6-6 and TRBJ2-1; 7 nucleotides agree with TRBD2. Per the germline V gene, CDR1 is MNHNY and CDR2 is SVGAGI (reference sequence). Unmatched junction bases numbered 6, after V lost 5 bases and J lost 2 bases. The CDR3 is made up of 15 amino acids. The CDR3 DNA sequence: TGTGCCAGCAGTCTGGCGGGAGTGGCCTACAATGAGCAGTTCTTC. It is translated as CASSLAGVAYNEQFF.

The chain recombines TRBV11-3 with TRBJ2-3; no clear D. This CDR3 is 13 amino acids long. V dropped 5 bases and J dropped 6 bases, with 12 bases sitting between them. CDR1 is SGHNT, CDR2 YENEEA, per germline. The CDR3 protein is CASSPPRVDTQYF. The CDR3 coding sequence is TGTGCCAGCAGCCCCCCACGAGTGGATACGCAGTATTTT.

The chain employs TRBV7-9 and TRBJ2-1, with a possible D match to TRBD1 (5 bases). Trimming removed 5 bases from V and 8 bases from J, with 13 bases in between. This CDR3 has 13 amino acids. Germline CDR1 SEHNR, CDR2 FQNEAQ (reference sequence). CDR3 DNA: TGTGCCAGCAGCCTACTCCAGGGATATGAGCAGTTCTTC. Residues: CASSLLQGYEQFF.

V is TRBV4-3 and J is TRBJ2-7; the D gene is possibly TRBD2 (5 bases). The CDR3 totals 14 residues. Germline lookup yields CDR1 LGHNA and CDR2 YSLEER. The V end lost 2 bases, the J end lost 0 bases, and 8 bases lay between the germline ends. CDR3 sequence reads: CASSQWRASYEQYF. In nucleotides, the CDR3 is TGCGCCAGCAGCCAATGGCGGGCCTCCTACGAGCAGTACTTC.

This clone has just one count. The CDR3 loop reads CASTWTSGSNEQFF. The CDR3 region has the DNA TGTGCCAGCACCTGGACTAGCGGTTCTAATGAGCAGTTCTTC. The genes are TRBV6-4 and TRBJ2-1; 10 bases align to TRBD2. V gave up 7 bases and J gave up 7 bases; unmatched junction bases: 7. The CDR3 runs 14 residues. CDR1 is MRHNA, CDR2 SNTAGT, per germline.

V gene TRBV28 combines with J gene TRBJ2-7; 8 bases are a match to TRBD1. The CDR3 totals 16 residues. In germline, CDR1 is MDHEN, CDR2 SYDVKM. J was trimmed by 2 bases and V by 7 bases; bases with no gene match: 13. CDR3 bases: TGTGCCAGCAAGTTTTCCCCCAGGACAGGGCCCTACGAGCAGTACTTC. Its protein is CASKFSPRTGPYEQYF.

The rearrangement uses TRBV19 and TRBJ2-2; 7 nucleotides agree with TRBD2. V shed 5 bases, J shed 5 bases, and the junction held 5 bases outside the gene matches. The CDR3 covers 14 residues. The germline gives CDR1 LNHDA, CDR2 SQIVND (reference sequence). CDR3 residues: CASSAYSGTGELFF. DNA of the CDR3: TGTGCCAGTAGTGCGTATAGCGGGACCGGGGAGCTGTTTTTT.